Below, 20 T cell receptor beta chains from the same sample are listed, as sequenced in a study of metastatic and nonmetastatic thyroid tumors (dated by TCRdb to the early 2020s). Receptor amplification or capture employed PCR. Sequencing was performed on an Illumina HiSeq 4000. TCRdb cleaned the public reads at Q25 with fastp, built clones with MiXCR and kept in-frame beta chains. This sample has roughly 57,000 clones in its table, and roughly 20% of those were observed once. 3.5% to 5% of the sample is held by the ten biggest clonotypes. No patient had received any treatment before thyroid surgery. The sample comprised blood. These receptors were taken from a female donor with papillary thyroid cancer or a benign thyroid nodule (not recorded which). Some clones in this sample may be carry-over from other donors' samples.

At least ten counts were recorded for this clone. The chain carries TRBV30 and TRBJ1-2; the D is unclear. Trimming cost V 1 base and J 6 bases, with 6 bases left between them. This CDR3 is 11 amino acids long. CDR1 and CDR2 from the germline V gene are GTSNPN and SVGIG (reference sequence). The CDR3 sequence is CAWSGSHGYTF. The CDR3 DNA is TGTGCCTGGAGTGGCAGTCATGGCTACACCTTC.

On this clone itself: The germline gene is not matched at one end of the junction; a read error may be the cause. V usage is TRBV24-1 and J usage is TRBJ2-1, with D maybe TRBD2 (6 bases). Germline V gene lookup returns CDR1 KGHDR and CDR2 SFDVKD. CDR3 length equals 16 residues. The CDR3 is CATCDFSAGFRNDQFF. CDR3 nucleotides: TGTGCCACCTGTGATTTCTCAGCGGGTTTTCGCAATGATCAGTTCTTC.

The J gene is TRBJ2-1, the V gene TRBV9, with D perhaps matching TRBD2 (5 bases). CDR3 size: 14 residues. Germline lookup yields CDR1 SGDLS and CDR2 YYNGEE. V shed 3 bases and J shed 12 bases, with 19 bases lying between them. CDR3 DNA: TGTGCCAGCAGCGCGGTCGGGGTGATTATCTGGCAGTTCTTC. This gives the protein CASSAVGVIIWQFF.

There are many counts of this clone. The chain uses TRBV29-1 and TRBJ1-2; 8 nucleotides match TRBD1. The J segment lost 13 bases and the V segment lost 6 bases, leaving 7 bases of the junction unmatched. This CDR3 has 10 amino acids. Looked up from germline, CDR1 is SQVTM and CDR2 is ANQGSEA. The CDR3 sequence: CSVIPGGRTF. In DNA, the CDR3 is TGCAGCGTAATTCCAGGGGGCCGCACCTTC. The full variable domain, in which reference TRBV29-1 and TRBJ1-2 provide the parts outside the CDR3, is SAVISQKPSRDICQRGTSLTIQCQVDSQVTMMFWYRQQPGQSLTLIATANQGSEATYESGFVIDKFPISRPNLTFSTLTVSNMSPEDSSIYLCSVIPGGRTFGSGTRLTVV.

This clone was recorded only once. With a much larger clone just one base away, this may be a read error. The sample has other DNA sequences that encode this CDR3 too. CDR3 residues: CASSFRLAGTSTDTQYF. The CDR3 coding sequence is TGTGCCAGCAGCTTCCGACTAGCAGGGACTAGCACAGATACGCAGTATTTT. The V and J genes are TRBV5-4 and TRBJ2-3, with 7 bases matching TRBD2. CDR3 length: 17 residues. After removal of 2 bases from V and 0 bases from J, the junction contained 9 bases not matched to a gene. Per germline, CDR1 SGHNT and CDR2 YYREEE (reference sequence).

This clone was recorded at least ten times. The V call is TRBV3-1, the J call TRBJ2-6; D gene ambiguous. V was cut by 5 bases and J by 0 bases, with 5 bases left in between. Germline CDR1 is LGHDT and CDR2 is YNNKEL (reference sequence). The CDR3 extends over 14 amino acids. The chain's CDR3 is CASSALSGANVLTF. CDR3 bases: TGTGCCAGCAGCGCCCTCTCTGGGGCCAACGTCCTGACTTTC.

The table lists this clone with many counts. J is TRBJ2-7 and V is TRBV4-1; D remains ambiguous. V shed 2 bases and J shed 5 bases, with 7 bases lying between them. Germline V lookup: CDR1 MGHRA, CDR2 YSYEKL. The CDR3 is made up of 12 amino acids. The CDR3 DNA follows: TGCGCCAGCAGCCAAAGTCTTAACGAGCAGTACTTC. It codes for CASSQSLNEQYF.

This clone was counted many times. The CDR3 bases are TGTGCCAGCAGGACGTCGGCAACCATATATTTT. This codes for CASRTSATIYF. V usage is TRBV4-2 and J usage is TRBJ1-3; the D is unclear. With 6 bases removed from V and 10 bases from J, the gap between germline ends came to 10 bases. The CDR3 has 11 amino acids. Germline loops: CDR1 LGHNA, CDR2 YNFKEQ.

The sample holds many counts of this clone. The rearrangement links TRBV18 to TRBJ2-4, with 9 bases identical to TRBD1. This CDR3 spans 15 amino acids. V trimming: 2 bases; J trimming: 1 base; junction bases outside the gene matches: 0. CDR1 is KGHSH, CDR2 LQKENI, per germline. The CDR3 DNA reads TGTGCCAGCTCACCAGGGACAGGGGCCAAAAACATTCAGTACTTC. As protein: CASSPGTGAKNIQYF.

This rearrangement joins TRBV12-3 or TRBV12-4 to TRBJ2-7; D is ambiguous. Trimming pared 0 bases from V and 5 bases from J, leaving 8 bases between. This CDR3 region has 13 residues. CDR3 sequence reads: CASSLAQGHEQYF. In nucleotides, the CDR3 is TGTGCCAGCAGTTTAGCGCAAGGGCACGAGCAGTACTTC.

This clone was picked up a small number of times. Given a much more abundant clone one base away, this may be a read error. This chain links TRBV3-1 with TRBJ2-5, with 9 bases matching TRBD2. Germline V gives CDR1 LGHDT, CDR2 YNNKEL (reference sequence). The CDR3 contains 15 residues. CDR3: CVSSHLAGVEETQYF. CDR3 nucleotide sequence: TGTGTCAGCAGCCATTTAGCGGGAGTGGAGGAGACCCAGTACTTC.

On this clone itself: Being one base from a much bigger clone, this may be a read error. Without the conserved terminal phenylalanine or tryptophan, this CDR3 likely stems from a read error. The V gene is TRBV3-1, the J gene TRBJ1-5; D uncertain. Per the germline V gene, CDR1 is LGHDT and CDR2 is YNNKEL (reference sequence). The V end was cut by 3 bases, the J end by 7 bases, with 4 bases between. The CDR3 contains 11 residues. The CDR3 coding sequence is TGTGCCAGCAGCCAGGGCCAGCCCCAGCATTCT. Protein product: CASSQGQPQHS.

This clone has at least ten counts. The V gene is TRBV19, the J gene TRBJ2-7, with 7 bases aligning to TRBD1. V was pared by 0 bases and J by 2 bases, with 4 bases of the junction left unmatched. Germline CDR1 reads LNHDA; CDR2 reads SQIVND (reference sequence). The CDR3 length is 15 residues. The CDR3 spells CASSIERQGPYEQYF. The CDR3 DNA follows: TGTGCCAGTAGTATAGAACGACAGGGACCCTACGAGCAGTACTTC.

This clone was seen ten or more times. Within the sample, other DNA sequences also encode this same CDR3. The CDR3 nucleotides are TGTGCCTGGAGTGGGGGACACTCGGAGGGCGGCTACACCTTC. Encoded protein: CAWSGGHSEGGYTF. V usage is TRBV30 and J usage is TRBJ1-2; tentative D call: TRBD1 (6 bases). Germline loops: CDR1 GTSNPN, CDR2 SVGIG (reference sequence). V dropped 1 base and J dropped 8 bases, with 17 bases sitting between them. The CDR3 has 14 residues.

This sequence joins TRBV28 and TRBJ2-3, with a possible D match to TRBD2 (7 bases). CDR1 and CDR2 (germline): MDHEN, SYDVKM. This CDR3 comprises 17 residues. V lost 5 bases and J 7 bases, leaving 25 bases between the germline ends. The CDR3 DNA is TGTGCCAGCAGTATATCGGGGGGCCGAGGGACCCCATATACGCAGTATTTT. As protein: CASSISGGRGTPYTQYF.

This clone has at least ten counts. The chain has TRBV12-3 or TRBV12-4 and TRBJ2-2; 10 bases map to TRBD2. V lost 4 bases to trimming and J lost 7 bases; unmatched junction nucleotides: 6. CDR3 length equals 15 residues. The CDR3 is CASSWLAGVGGELFF. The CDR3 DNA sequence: TGTGCCAGCAGTTGGCTAGCGGGAGTGGGCGGGGAGCTGTTTTTT.

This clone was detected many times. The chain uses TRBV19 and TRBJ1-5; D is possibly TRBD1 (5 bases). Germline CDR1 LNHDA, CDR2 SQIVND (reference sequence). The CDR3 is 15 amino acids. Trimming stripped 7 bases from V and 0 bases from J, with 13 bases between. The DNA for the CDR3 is TGTGCCAGTACTATGGACACTTATAGCAATCAGCCCCAGCATTTT. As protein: CASTMDTYSNQPQHF.

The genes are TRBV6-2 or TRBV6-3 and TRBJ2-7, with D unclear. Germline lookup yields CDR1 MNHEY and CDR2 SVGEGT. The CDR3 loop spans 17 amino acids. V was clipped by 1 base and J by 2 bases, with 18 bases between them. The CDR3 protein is CASSYFVGSARTYEQYF. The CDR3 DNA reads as TGTGCCAGCAGTTACTTTGTCGGGTCAGCTAGAACCTACGAGCAGTACTTC.

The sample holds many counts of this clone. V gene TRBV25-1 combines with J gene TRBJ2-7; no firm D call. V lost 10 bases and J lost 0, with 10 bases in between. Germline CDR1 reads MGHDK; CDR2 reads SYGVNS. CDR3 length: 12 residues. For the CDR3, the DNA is TGTGCCACCCAGGCAGGCTCCTACGAGCAGTACTTC. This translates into CATQAGSYEQYF.

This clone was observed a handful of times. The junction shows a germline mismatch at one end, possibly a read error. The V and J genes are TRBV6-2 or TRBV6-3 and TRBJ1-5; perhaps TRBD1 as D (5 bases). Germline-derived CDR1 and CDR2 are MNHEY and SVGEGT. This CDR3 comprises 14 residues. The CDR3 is CASSLQTHRQPKNF. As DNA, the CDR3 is TGTGCCAGCAGTCTCCAGACCCATAGACAGCCCAAGAATTTT.